This entry features one TCR beta chain sequence. This clonotype occurred many times. Its target antigen remains unknown. No base-level quality is on record; no much larger clone is a single base apart. These data come from a study of human T cells and chemical hapten exposure (dated by TCRdb to 2020 to 2023). Notes on the research overall: For sensitization, 2% DPC in acetone was applied to a roughly 2 cm by roughly 2 cm area of upper inner arm skin. Patients additionally received weekly therapeutic DPC doses to the scalp throughout the approximately 22-week study period. Patch testing on the upper back used Finn chambers containing 0.01% DPC, with scoring done after 6 days according to International Contact Dermatitis Research Group standards. Alopecia areata with under or over 50% scalp involvement, alopecia totalis and alopecia universalis were represented in the patient cohort, which was mostly female. Libraries were pooled for sequencing, and variation in per-sample TCR yields was attributed mainly to small differences in library volumes within the pool. The study tracked peripheral blood TCR repertoire changes in vivo during primary and secondary sensitization to the hapten diphenylcyclopropenone (DPC) in alopecia patients. Patient blood was sampled pre-sensitization (week 0) and at 2, 6 and about 24 weeks after DPC sensitization. Twenty-nine alopecia patients provided blood for TCR sequencing at one to four time points (pre-sensitization, 2, 6 and 24 weeks).

Library preparation employed RACE. TCRdb names NextSeq 500 as the instrument used. During library preparation, unique molecular identifiers were attached to individual cDNA molecules so that TCRs could be counted in a quantitative, reproducible way. From each blood RNA sample, both TCR alpha and TCR beta chains were sequenced. The authors' analysis ran thus. Samples had a median of approximately 93,000 TCRs, with a range from roughly 23,224 to 750,000. V, J and CDR3 annotation of the TCR reads was carried out using the Decombinator software suite. For PS versus PT1 abundance plots, all samples were subsampled to the same number of TCRs (28,000). TCRs were defined as expanded if absent before sensitization and observed at least eight times at the 2-week time point. The public reads were reanalyzed by TCRdb: fastp trimming at Q25, MiXCR alignment, in-frame beta chains only. Every entry covers one CDR3 protein and lists the most common genes and DNA from its rows. The V and J calls were determined by TCRdb, not by the authors. In all, the sample holds 95,000 to 150,000 distinct CDR3 sequences, and approximately 15% of those were seen once. 0.92% of the sample is taken by the ten largest.

The sample's time point, from its label and the paper: patch test 1, 2 weeks after DPC sensitization. The treatment or condition label here, explained by the study, means: therapeutic diphenylcyclopropenone sensitization with weekly scalp DPC. Blood at each patch-test visit was drawn before the patch test was applied. Patients were eligible if aged 18 to 70, diagnosed with alopecia and judged suitable for DPC therapy, and pregnant patients were excluded. Total RNA was extracted from unfractionated whole blood that had been collected in Tempus Blood RNA tubes. CDR3 length: 15 amino acids, cysteine to phenylalanine. Only the CDR3 DNA is retained, 45 bases long and in frame from the first base. V is shortened by 5 bases, J by 9 bases, and the region joining them spans 17 bases. The germline V gene encodes CDR1 MDHEN and CDR2 SYDVKM. What the authors observed across the whole study: Repeated subsampling changed both the strength of the expansion versus patch-test correlation and the threshold at which that correlation became significant. Compared with pre-sensitization or healthy control sets, expanded TCRs formed significantly more large CDR3 similarity clusters, which is consistent with antigen-driven responses. A positive correlation was found between the number of PT1 expanded TCRs and patch test score, with significance reached at thresholds 8, 16 and 32 but not 4. Because all patients had alopecia, a presumed autoimmune disease, the immune response of the patients might differ from that of healthy individuals. No change with DPC sensitization was found in the number of TCRs above 1 in 1000 frequency, and no evidence of global repertoire structure alterations was found.

This receptor chain uses TRBV28 and TRBJ1-6; no D gene can be assigned with confidence. The sample consisted of whole blood, taken in connection with sensitization to the hapten diphenylcyclopropenone (DPC). The receptor's source is a man aged 18-30 years with alopecia areata. Some clones in this sample may be carry-over from other donors' samples. The CDR3 corresponds to CASSTPGTEGSPLHF. The sequence in DNA is TGTGCCAGCAGTACTCCGGGAACTGAGGGTTCACCCCTCCACTTT.